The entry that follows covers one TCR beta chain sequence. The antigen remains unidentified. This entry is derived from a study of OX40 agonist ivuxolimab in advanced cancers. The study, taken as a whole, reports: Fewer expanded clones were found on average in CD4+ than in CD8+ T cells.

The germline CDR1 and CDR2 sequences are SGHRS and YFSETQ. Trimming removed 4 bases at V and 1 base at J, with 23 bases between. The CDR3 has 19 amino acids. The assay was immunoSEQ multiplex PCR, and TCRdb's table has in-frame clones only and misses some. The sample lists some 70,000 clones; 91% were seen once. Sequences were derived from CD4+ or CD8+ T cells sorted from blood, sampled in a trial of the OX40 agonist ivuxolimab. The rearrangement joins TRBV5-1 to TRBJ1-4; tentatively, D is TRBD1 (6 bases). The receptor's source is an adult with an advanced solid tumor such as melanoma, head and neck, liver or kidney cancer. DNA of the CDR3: TGCGCCAGCAGCCCGCATGTCCGTACAGGGAGGGGAACTAATGAAAAACTGTTTTTT. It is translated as CASSPHVRTGRGTNEKLFF.